Listed below are T cell receptor beta chains from one sample, sequenced in a study of blood T cells in healthy people across ages. Using its own MiXCR run on the 5' RACE reads, TCRdb lists one record per CDR3 protein. The table shows some 900,000 distinct CDR3 sequences, with around 48% occurring only once. The sample comprised blood. Source of these receptors: a young man in good health. Each CDR3 is given with its conserved first and last residue. Each record gives: D gene, V gene, clone size, J gene, CDR3 DNA, CDR3 protein. D genes are given only for firm matches. Expanded clones are given a class, and other clones once, few, many or no size at all.

d_call: -
v_call: TRBV2
clone_size: -
j_call: TRBJ2-1
cdr3_nt: TGTGCCAGCGGGGACTCGGAGCAGTTCTTC
cdr3_aa: CASGDSEQFF

d_call: -
v_call: TRBV30
clone_size: -
j_call: TRBJ2-1
cdr3_nt: TGTGCCTGGAGTGATAACGGAGAGACCCAGTTCTTC
cdr3_aa: CAWSDNGETQFF

d_call: TRBD2
v_call: TRBV29-1
clone_size: -
j_call: TRBJ2-7
cdr3_nt: TGCAGCGTCTCTGGGACTAGCGGGCGCCCCTACGAGCAGTACTTC
cdr3_aa: CSVSGTSGRPYEQYF

d_call: -
v_call: TRBV12-3/TRBV12-4
clone_size: few
j_call: TRBJ2-7
cdr3_nt: TGTGCCAGCAGTTTAAGGGGCAGGGGAACTTACGAGCAGTACTTC
cdr3_aa: CASSLRGRGTYEQYF

d_call: TRBD2
v_call: TRBV4-2
clone_size: few
j_call: TRBJ2-1
cdr3_nt: TGTGCCAGCAGCCAAGACGTTTCGACTAGCGGGTTCAATGAGCAGTTCTTC
cdr3_aa: CASSQDVSTSGFNEQFF

d_call: -
v_call: TRBV7-3
clone_size: once
j_call: TRBJ2-7
cdr3_nt: TGTGCCAGCAGCCCACAGCCCTCTAAACCCTACGAGCAGTACTTC
cdr3_aa: CASSPQPSKPYEQYF

d_call: TRBD2
v_call: TRBV6-5
clone_size: few
j_call: TRBJ2-3
cdr3_nt: TGTGCCAGCAGTCTAGCGGGGGATCCCACAGATACGCAGTATTTT
cdr3_aa: CASSLAGDPTDTQYF

d_call: -
v_call: TRBV4-2
clone_size: -
j_call: TRBJ2-3
cdr3_nt: TGTGCCAGCAGCCAAGATAGACCCTCTATAGATACGCAGTATTTT
cdr3_aa: CASSQDRPSIDTQYF

d_call: -
v_call: TRBV20-1
clone_size: few
j_call: TRBJ1-6
cdr3_nt: TGCAGTGCTGAAAAGGGAAATTCACCCCTCCACTTT
cdr3_aa: CSAEKGNSPLHF

d_call: -
v_call: TRBV25-1
clone_size: few
j_call: TRBJ1-2
cdr3_nt: TGTGCCAGCAGTGAATTGCGAGAGAGTGGCTACACCTTC
cdr3_aa: CASSELRESGYTF

d_call: TRBD1
v_call: TRBV5-1
clone_size: -
j_call: TRBJ1-2
cdr3_nt: TGCGCCAGCAGCTTTCAGACAGGGGTGGATGGCTACACCTTC
cdr3_aa: CASSFQTGVDGYTF

d_call: -
v_call: TRBV5-5
clone_size: -
j_call: TRBJ2-1
cdr3_nt: TGTGCCAGCAGCCTCCTCATGGCCTATAGGAATGAGCAGTTCTTC
cdr3_aa: CASSLLMAYRNEQFF

d_call: TRBD1
v_call: TRBV25-1
clone_size: -
j_call: TRBJ2-1
cdr3_nt: TGTGCCAGCAGTGAATACGGGACAGGGTCTTCCTACAATGAGCAGTTCTTC
cdr3_aa: CASSEYGTGSSYNEQFF

d_call: -
v_call: TRBV4-2
clone_size: few
j_call: TRBJ1-1
cdr3_nt: TGTGCCAGCAGCCAAGGGATATTGAACACTGAAGCTTTCTTT
cdr3_aa: CASSQGILNTEAFF

d_call: -
v_call: TRBV24-1
clone_size: -
j_call: TRBJ2-5
cdr3_nt: TGTGCCACCAGTGTCAACGGGGGGCCTTCGTACCAAGAGACCCAGTACTTC
cdr3_aa: CATSVNGGPSYQETQYF

d_call: TRBD1
v_call: TRBV29-1
clone_size: few
j_call: TRBJ1-2
cdr3_nt: TGCAGCGTAGGAACAGGGGGCTATGGCTACACCTTC
cdr3_aa: CSVGTGGYGYTF

d_call: -
v_call: TRBV28
clone_size: -
j_call: TRBJ2-3
cdr3_nt: TGTGCCAGCAGTCCCCCGGACTCCCTCACAGATACGCAGTATTTT
cdr3_aa: CASSPPDSLTDTQYF

d_call: TRBD2
v_call: TRBV20-1
clone_size: -
j_call: TRBJ2-3
cdr3_nt: TGCAGTGCTAGGGGACTAGCGGGGGCCGGGAGGACAGATACGCAGTATTTT
cdr3_aa: CSARGLAGAGRTDTQYF

d_call: -
v_call: TRBV11-2
clone_size: -
j_call: TRBJ2-5
cdr3_nt: TGTGCCAGCAGCTTAGCTAAGGACTCGGAGACCCAGTACTTC
cdr3_aa: CASSLAKDSETQYF

d_call: -
v_call: TRBV14
clone_size: many
j_call: TRBJ2-1
cdr3_nt: TGTGCCAGCAGCCAAGATGCGGGGAGCTCCTACAATGAGCAGTTCTTC
cdr3_aa: CASSQDAGSSYNEQFF

d_call: -
v_call: TRBV20-1
clone_size: many
j_call: TRBJ2-7
cdr3_nt: TGCAGTGCCTCCTCCGGCGGGACCTACGAGCAGTACTTC
cdr3_aa: CSASSGGTYEQYF

d_call: -
v_call: TRBV5-6
clone_size: once
j_call: TRBJ2-3
cdr3_nt: TGTGCCAGCAGCACAGGGACGGGTAGAGGCACAGATACGCAGTATTTT
cdr3_aa: CASSTGTGRGTDTQYF

d_call: -
v_call: TRBV24-1
clone_size: -
j_call: TRBJ2-2
cdr3_nt: TGTGCCACCAGTCCATCTAGATCTACCGGGGAGCTGTTTTTT
cdr3_aa: CATSPSRSTGELFF

d_call: TRBD1
v_call: TRBV7-2
clone_size: once
j_call: TRBJ1-2
cdr3_nt: TGTGCCAGCAGCGCGGGACAGGGTCAAGGCTACACCTTC
cdr3_aa: CASSAGQGQGYTF

d_call: -
v_call: TRBV27
clone_size: -
j_call: TRBJ2-1
cdr3_nt: TGTGCCAGCAGTTTAAGCGGCTATAGCTCCTACAATGAGCAGTTCTTC
cdr3_aa: CASSLSGYSSYNEQFF

d_call: -
v_call: TRBV29-1
clone_size: -
j_call: TRBJ2-7
cdr3_nt: TGCAGCGTTGAGAACAGTTTTCTGAACGAGCAGTACTTC
cdr3_aa: CSVENSFLNEQYF

d_call: -
v_call: TRBV28
clone_size: few
j_call: TRBJ2-7
cdr3_nt: TGTGCCAGCAGTTTATGGGGGGGAAGCTCCTACGAGCAGTACTTC
cdr3_aa: CASSLWGGSSYEQYF

d_call: -
v_call: TRBV20-1
clone_size: -
j_call: TRBJ2-1
cdr3_nt: TGCAGTGCTAGAGATGCGGGACAGCCATACAATGAGCAGTTCTTC
cdr3_aa: CSARDAGQPYNEQFF

d_call: TRBD1
v_call: TRBV20-1
clone_size: many
j_call: TRBJ2-3
cdr3_nt: TGCAGTGCTAGAGGAACAGGGGGCACAGATACGCAGTATTTT
cdr3_aa: CSARGTGGTDTQYF

d_call: -
v_call: TRBV3-1
clone_size: -
j_call: TRBJ2-2
cdr3_nt: TGTGCCAGCAGCACCAATCTGGTCGGGGAGCTGTTTTTT
cdr3_aa: CASSTNLVGELFF

d_call: -
v_call: TRBV9
clone_size: -
j_call: TRBJ2-5
cdr3_nt: TGTGCCAGCAGCGTGTCAGTACAAGAGACCCAGTACTTC
cdr3_aa: CASSVSVQETQYF

d_call: TRBD1
v_call: TRBV6-2/TRBV6-3
clone_size: few
j_call: TRBJ2-5
cdr3_nt: TGTGCCAGCACCGGGGACAGCAGACAAGAGACCCAGTACTTC
cdr3_aa: CASTGDSRQETQYF

d_call: -
v_call: TRBV3-1
clone_size: -
j_call: TRBJ2-1
cdr3_nt: TGTGCCAGCAGCCAGGACAGCATAGCGACGAATCAGCAGTTCTTC
cdr3_aa: CASSQDSIATNQQFF

d_call: TRBD2
v_call: TRBV4-1
clone_size: -
j_call: TRBJ2-3
cdr3_nt: TGCGCCAGCAGCCCTCGGGGCGGGAGGACAGATACGCAGTATTTT
cdr3_aa: CASSPRGGRTDTQYF

d_call: -
v_call: TRBV27
clone_size: -
j_call: TRBJ2-2
cdr3_nt: TGTGCCAGCAGTTGGTCGCGGGAGAACACCGGGGAGCTGTTTTTT
cdr3_aa: CASSWSRENTGELFF

d_call: TRBD2
v_call: TRBV24-1
clone_size: -
j_call: TRBJ2-2
cdr3_nt: TGTGCCACCAGTGATTTCGTTAGCTCCCATGGGGGACTAGCTGCCGCCGGGGAGCTGTTTTTT
cdr3_aa: CATSDFVSSHGGLAAAGELFF

d_call: TRBD1
v_call: TRBV29-1
clone_size: few
j_call: TRBJ2-6
cdr3_nt: TGCAGCGTTTGGGGGACAGGACTAACTGGGGCCAACGTCCTGACTTTC
cdr3_aa: CSVWGTGLTGANVLTF

d_call: -
v_call: TRBV7-2
clone_size: -
j_call: TRBJ1-5
cdr3_nt: TGTGCCAGCAGCTCCCGGTCGAAAGGGCCCCAGCATTTT
cdr3_aa: CASSSRSKGPQHF

d_call: -
v_call: TRBV27
clone_size: -
j_call: TRBJ1-6
cdr3_nt: TGTGCCAGCAGTTTCGATTCCTGGAGCTCCTATAATTCACCCCTCCACTTT
cdr3_aa: CASSFDSWSSYNSPLHF